This passage covers 5 T cell receptor beta chains from one sample sequenced in a study of OX40 agonist ivuxolimab in advanced cancers. Profiling relied on immunoSEQ multiplex PCR, and the TCRdb table lists in-frame clones only, not all of them. The sample holds about 42,000 clones, around 87% seen once. The starting material was CD4+ or CD8+ T cells sorted from blood, obtained in a trial of the OX40 agonist ivuxolimab. The receptor source for this set is an adult with an advanced solid tumor such as melanoma, head and neck, liver or kidney cancer.

The chain carries TRBV6-6 and TRBJ2-7; D is uncertain. The CDR3 spans 14 residues. The germline CDR1 and CDR2 sequences are MNHNY and SVGAGI (reference sequence). V was shortened by 5 bases and J by 0 bases, with 11 bases between the two germline ends. CDR3 in amino acids: CASSQVFSSYEQYF. The DNA for the CDR3 is TGTGCCAGCAGTCAGGTTTTTAGCTCCTACGAGCAGTACTTC.

V and J are TRBV30 and TRBJ2-7, with D tentatively TRBD1 or TRBD2 (6 bases each). The CDR3 has 14 amino acids. V was clipped by 3 bases and J by 5 bases, with 17 bases between them. Germline loops: CDR1 GTSNPN, CDR2 SVGIG (reference sequence). CDR3 DNA: TGTGCCTGGAGGAGGGGGGCCCAAGGGAACGAGCAGTACTTC. This sequence encodes CAWRRGAQGNEQYF.

This chain links TRBV7-3 with TRBJ2-2; no firm D call. This CDR3 has 14 residues. Germline V CDR1 and CDR2: SGHTA, FQGTGA. V shed 5 bases and J shed 3 bases, with 10 bases lying between them. Here the CDR3 DNA reads TGTGCCAGCAGCCCCGGGCTGTACACCGGGGAGCTGTTTTTT. It specifies CASSPGLYTGELFF.

The gene calls are TRBV19 and TRBJ2-6; 7 nucleotides match TRBD1. V shed 6 bases and J 1 base; nucleotides not matched to a gene: 3. The CDR3 runs to 15 residues. From germline, CDR1 is LNHDA and CDR2 SQIVND (reference sequence). The CDR3 region has the DNA TGTGCCAGTAGCGACAGGGCGTCTGGGGCCAACGTCCTGACTTTC. Its translation: CASSDRASGANVLTF.

The rearrangement joins TRBV12-5 to TRBJ2-3, with D unresolved. Germline CDR1 is LGHNT and CDR2 is FRNRAP. The CDR3 is made up of 13 amino acids. V was trimmed by 3 bases and J by 1 base, leaving 5 bases between them. This CDR3 is CASGFAGTDTQYF. The DNA for the CDR3 is TGTGCTAGTGGTTTCGCCGGCACAGATACGCAGTATTTT.